This T cell receptor beta chain was identified in a study of cytomegalovirus exposure and HLA in healthy donors (dated by TCRdb to about 2017). Study-level background: According to an earlier analysis of a few hundred of the donors, some 170 million T cells yielded 100 million or so unique TCR beta sequences and less than 300 Gb of sequence data. Typing coverage differed by locus: A, B, C, DRB1 and DQB1 were typed in about 620-640 donors, DQA1 in 500 to 550, DPA1 in some 610, and DPB1 in 472. HLA typing covered class I and class II loci at four-digit resolution. Rather than drawing on any new phenotypic data, the later analysis identified candidate immune exposures from TCR beta sequences and the way those sequences occurred across donors. Donor age, sex, ethnicity and CMV serostatus were collected together with the repertoire data. Four to six DR-DQ haplotypes were handled as single units for association and clustering, since linkage in the cohort was strong. Along with the roughly 670-subject first cohort, a separate validation cohort of more than 90 different subjects was used. The study used immunosequencing to profile the T cell repertoires of several hundred subjects and linked those repertoires to cytomegalovirus serostatus. All discovery cohort repertoires had been generated using a single sequencing platform. To decide whether each TCR beta V gene segment behaved as functional or pseudogenic, an earlier analysis of 587 of the donors relied on high-throughput TCR beta sequencing. A later analysis re-examined previously published TCR beta repertoires from just over 650 donors and added high-resolution HLA genotyping to investigate patterns of TCR occurrence. The study aimed to test whether signatures of past pathogen exposure could be identified by cataloging public T cell receptors. Among about 360 genotyped donors of the cohort, an average of around 240,000 unique TCR beta nucleotide sequences were sequenced per donor, around 18% of them non-productive. Among the approximately 430 genotyped donors, under 90% belonged to the genetic ancestry cluster associated with self-reported Caucasian donors. High-throughput TCR immunosequencing, statistical association of individual TCRs with disease status, and machine learning were combined to predict cytomegalovirus infection status. An early release that covered roughly 600 HLA-typed donors contained approximately 300 gigabases of sequencing data and 80 million or so unique TCR sequences. In a later genetic analysis, genome-wide SNP genotypes for about three fifths of the 666 donors were used, and that subset was treated as a discovery cohort.

The cohort consisted of some 730 healthy bone marrow donors. Cohort members were all nominally healthy when sampled, although unrecorded immune exposures were likely present. The donor was CMV seropositive and was included in the group of around 300 seropositive cohort members. A peripheral blood sample was collected from each donor, and TCR beta sequencing was performed on peripheral blood mononuclear cells. Genomic DNA was extracted from the blood cell samples with the Qiagen DNeasy Blood Extraction Kit. The method was the immunoSEQ multiplex PCR assay. For the multiplex PCR, a mixture combining 60 forward primers for TCR Vbeta segments and 13 reverse primers for TCR Jbeta segments was used. A multiplex PCR assay on genomic DNA amplified the CDR3 region of rearranged TCR beta genes. The amplified TCR beta libraries were sequenced on the Illumina HiSeq System as 87-base-pair reads. Per the original workflow: A later analysis tallied roughly 78 million unique TCR beta chains across the 550 to 850 repertoires, and about 12 million of those chains were shared by two or more donors. Raw reads were error-corrected and collapsed into unique sequences with a nearest-neighbor algorithm that merged closely related sequences to remove PCR and sequencing errors. V, D and J gene segments were assigned by aligning CDR3 sequences to IMGT reference sequences. Each retained sequence needed at least a six-nucleotide match to both a V gene segment and a J gene segment. Rearrangements were classified as productive when the CDR3 lacked stop codons and remained in frame with V and J, and all other rearrangements were classified as non-productive. CDR3 was defined by IMGT convention, running from the second conserved V-encoded cysteine to the conserved J-encoded phenylalanine. In an earlier analysis of 550 to 650 of the donors, sequences lacking an unambiguous match to a single V gene segment were excluded. An earlier analysis of 587 of the donors classified V segments as functional when productive rearrangements were above 56.7% and as segregating when the standard deviation between donors was above 5%. A statistical classification framework was built to diagnose cytomegalovirus status from the catalog of TCR beta chain sequences. A later analysis assigned V and J genes by comparing TCR nucleotide sequences with IMGT/GENE-DB human TR gene sequences. In a later analysis, CDR3 sequences and most-parsimonious VDJ recombination scenarios were assigned using the TCRdist pipeline. In a later analysis, each TCR beta chain was defined by its CDR3 amino acid sequence together with its V-gene family, and reads without a unique V-gene family were excluded. In a later analysis, around 600 highly shared, low-generation-probability nucleotide sequences were removed to address suspected cross-contamination and a sequencing artifact. In a later analysis, a clonal expansion index for each public chain was calculated from normalized within-repertoire ranks of inferred template counts. In a later analysis, generation probabilities were computed with a VDJ recombination model fitted to out-of-frame rearrangements, and the resulting probabilities were checked against IGoR. In a later analysis, TCR-TCR, TCR-HLA and TCR-CMV co-occurrence was scored with hypergeometric tests, and a repertoire-size bias correction was applied to TCR pairs. A later analysis estimated false discovery rates by permuting HLA or CMV assignments 20 times. In a later analysis, co-occurring TCRs were grouped using DBSCAN, and TCRdist sequence similarity was added for clustering within HLA-allele-positive subsets. Co-occurrence clustering excluded repertoires with fewer than 30,000 or more than 120,000 public chains, plus five with anomalous nucleotide sharing. Sourced from immuneACCESS, this table was stored by TCRdb with only in-frame sequences that have V and J called. A share of the clones is absent; for the studies checked, an unresolved V gene accounts for under half, and the remainder has no known explanation. V, J and clone size were drawn from that table, and D and trimming were deduced from the DNA. A total of about 110,000 clones appear in this sample, more than 65% of them only once. Around 6.6% of the sample is held by the ten biggest clonotypes.

On the study overall, not on this receptor specifically: Cytomegalovirus status was reported to be diagnosed by the classifier with high specificity and sensitivity in both the original and validation cohorts. According to a later analysis, TCR association rates differed among HLA loci, with DRB1 alleles showing the most associated TCRs and HLA-C alleles showing the fewest. According to a later analysis, most CMV-associated TCR beta chains appeared to be HLA-restricted, and the HLA associations seemed to be driven largely by CMV exposure. An association between a missense DCLRE1C variant and V-gene and J-gene trimming of TCR beta chains was found in a later genetic analysis and replicated in an independent cohort. Because counts were too low, fewer than 20 rarely observed V segments, including chromosome 9 orphons, were excluded from the earlier analysis of 587 of the donors. Most TCR sequences were observed very rarely across donors, whereas some public TCRs were present in many individuals. Several of the top co-occurrence clusters appeared to be linked to parvovirus B19, influenza, CMV and Epstein-Barr virus, according to a later analysis. When HLA alleles, especially DR and DQ, strongly co-occurred, attributing TCR associations to individual alleles was difficult. A further reported finding was that TCR beta sequences accurately predicted the HLA-A and HLA-B alleles for most subjects in the first cohort. HLA typing was unavailable for some donors at each locus, so association tests used only the typed subset. Sequencing depth was assumed to be roughly uniform across donors in the presence/absence analyses, though that assumption may not hold. In a later genetic analysis, fewer N-insertions in productive TCRs were reported among donors in an Asian-associated ancestry cluster than the roughly 670-donor mean. Broadly in line with IMGT annotations, most TCR beta V segments showed up in productive rearrangements about 90% or about 30% of the time in an earlier analysis of around 550 of the donors. In a later analysis, HLA-associated TCR beta chains showed more clonal expansion and lower generation probabilities than non-associated chains that were equally common. The study listed approximately 160 TCR beta chains as associated with cytomegalovirus. Some IMGT-functional V segments, including TRBV6-2 and TRBV6-3, could not be told apart with the 87-base-pair reads, so those segments were excluded. Linkage disequilibrium might explain the correlated functional status among segregating V segments, but an unknown experimental factor could not be excluded. According to the authors, the approach could potentially be generalized to other disease states and immunological phenotypes. The only immune exposure information available for the cohort was CMV serostatus. At a false discovery rate of 0.05, a later analysis linked roughly 17,000 TCR beta sequences to specific HLA alleles. The sequencing pipeline was judged likely to have produced a cluster of highly shared sequence variants as a technical artifact. In vitro tests confirmed that a few of the cytomegalovirus-associated TCR beta chains recognize cytomegalovirus antigens. This cohort had only TCR beta chains sequenced, and the lack of alpha or paired-chain data limited which features could be detected.

This clone was detected only once. Its antigen is currently not known. No much larger clone is present one base from it, and per-base qualities are unavailable. V gives up 4 bases and J gives up 5 bases, and the segment between their germline ends measures 11 bases. The CDR3 numbers 13 residues from cysteine through phenylalanine. The CDR3 DNA has 39 bases and is translated from base 1. The germline V gene encodes CDR1 LGHNA and CDR2 YNFKEQ. In this chain, TRBV4-2 is recombined with TRBJ2-5; no D gene call is confident. The TCR comes from a man aged 25 to 40 in good health and CMV-seropositive. Sequenced input: PBMCs. The CDR3 has the sequence CASSLSLLETQYF. The nucleotides are TGTGCCAGCAGCCTTAGCCTTCTGGAGACCCAGTACTTC.